Listed below are T cell receptor beta chains from one sample, sequenced in a study of blood T cells in healthy people across ages. TCRdb re-called the 5' RACE reads with MiXCR, one entry per CDR3 protein. This table holds about 1.4 million distinct CDR3 sequences, approximately 59% found once. The sample comprised blood. These receptor sequences come from a man younger than 35 in good health. The CDR3 runs from the conserved cysteine through the conserved F or W. Each record gives: J gene, clone size, V gene, D gene, CDR3 protein, CDR3 DNA. The D gene is left open where the match is weak. Clone size is shown for a subset of rows, as once, few, many or a class of expanded clone.

>TRBJ1-5|NA|TRBV28|TRBD1
CASSPGTVVQPQHF
TGTGCCAGCAGCCCAGGGACAGTCGTACAGCCCCAGCATTTT
>TRBJ1-2|NA|TRBV4-1|NA
CASSPDRTDNYGYTF
TGCGCCAGCAGCCCGGATCGGACAGATAACTATGGCTACACCTTC
>TRBJ2-7|NA|TRBV24-1|NA
CVTSDPDLAYEQYF
TGTGTCACCAGTGATCCCGATTTAGCCTACGAGCAGTACTTC
>TRBJ2-1|few|TRBV10-3|NA
CAITPRVDHEQFF
TGTGCCATCACCCCGCGGGTTGATCATGAGCAGTTCTTC
>TRBJ1-1|NA|TRBV5-1|NA
CASSFRGVGEGNTEAFF
TGCGCCAGCAGCTTCCGGGGGGTAGGAGAAGGAAACACTGAAGCTTTCTTT
>TRBJ2-1|few|TRBV20-1|TRBD2
CSASGGAAHEQFF
TGCAGTGCTAGCGGGGGGGCCGCTCACGAGCAGTTCTTC
>TRBJ2-5|NA|TRBV29-1|NA
CSVVARTEIEGTQYF
TGCAGCGTTGTGGCCCGGACCGAGATTGAAGGGACCCAGTACTTC
>TRBJ1-1|NA|TRBV29-1|NA
CSVEGGGFYTEAFF
TGCAGCGTTGAAGGGGGAGGGTTTTACACTGAAGCTTTCTTT
>TRBJ2-1|NA|TRBV6-2/TRBV6-3|NA
CASSYIREQFF
TGTGCCAGCAGTTACATAAGAGAGCAGTTCTTC
>TRBJ2-1|few|TRBV9|NA
CASSVGQGFDEQFF
TGTGCCAGCAGCGTAGGTCAGGGGTTCGATGAGCAGTTCTTC
>TRBJ2-2|few|TRBV7-2|NA
CASSLTPNTGELFF
TGTGCCAGCAGCTTAACCCCGAACACCGGGGAGCTGTTTTTT
>TRBJ2-6|NA|TRBV7-2|NA
CASSLPDAAGANVLTF
TGTGCCAGCAGCTTACCGGACGCCGCTGGGGCCAACGTCCTGACTTTC
>TRBJ2-7|NA|TRBV7-2|TRBD2
CASSPLLLAGVSYEQYF
TGTGCCAGCAGCCCCCTCCTACTAGCGGGAGTCTCCTACGAGCAGTACTTC
>TRBJ1-1|once|TRBV28|TRBD1
CASSYQGTVMNTEAFF
TGTGCCAGCAGTTACCAGGGGACAGTTATGAACACTGAAGCTTTCTTT
>TRBJ2-5|NA|TRBV6-6|NA
CASSYSMGSSYNEQYF
TGTGCCAGCAGTTACTCGATGGGGAGCTCCTACAATGAGCAGTACTTC
>TRBJ2-5|few|TRBV6-5|TRBD2
CASRRRGGAETQYF
TGTGCCAGCAGACGCCGGGGGGGCGCGGAGACCCAGTACTTC
>TRBJ2-7|few|TRBV12-3/TRBV12-4|NA
CASSLVSRDSYEQYF
TGTGCCAGCAGTTTAGTCTCACGGGACTCCTACGAGCAGTACTTC
>TRBJ2-2|few|TRBV21-1|NA
CASSETGPNTGELFF
TGTGCCAGCAGCGAAACAGGGCCTAACACCGGGGAGCTGTTTTTT
>TRBJ2-3|NA|TRBV7-2|TRBD2
CASSPRYLTSGGSTDTQYF
TGTGCCAGCAGCCCGCGGTATCTAACTAGCGGGGGGAGCACAGATACGCAGTATTTT